This T cell receptor beta chain was recovered during a study of blood T cell repertoires in COVID-19. Turning to the study itself: The samples span acute and convalescent COVID-19 from the United States, Italy and Spain. Sources were T cells, B-cell-depleted T cells, or PBMCs; the material itself was cDNA or gDNA.

Authors' analysis steps: Researchers report that nucleated cell counts were estimated from reference gene primer amplification. Sequenced by immunoSEQ multiplex PCR; TCRdb stores in-frame clones only, minus some. V, J and clone size reflect that table, while D and trimming were determined from the DNA. In the table there are roughly 140,000 clones, 79% of which are singletons. This clonotype was sampled from a man in his fifties or sixties with active or convalescent COVID-19. Sequenced: peripheral blood.

CDR3 DNA sequence: TGTGCCATCAGTGAGTCGGGGGACAGGGGACGTACTGAAGCTTTCTTT. This codes for CAISESGDRGRTEAFF. The chain joins TRBV10-3 to TRBJ1-1, with 10 bases matching TRBD1. Germline lookup yields CDR1 ENHRY and CDR2 SYGVKD. This CDR3 has 16 amino acids. V trimming: 0 bases; J trimming: 5 bases; junction bases outside the gene matches: 6.